Listed below are T cell receptor beta chains from one sample, sequenced in a study of blood T cell repertoires in COVID-19. Clones were read by immunoSEQ multiplex PCR, and TCRdb kept only the in-frame ones, dropping some. The table lists about 36,000 clones, roughly 80% of them singletons. The sample was peripheral blood. Receptors originate from a man in his fifties or sixties with active COVID-19. Each CDR3 is given with its conserved first and last residue. Fields, in order: J gene, D gene, V gene, clone size, CDR3 protein, CDR3 DNA. A D gene is named only where the DNA matches it firmly. A row's size may be missing; if present it is once, few, many or a size class.

TRBJ1-3 | NA | TRBV7-2 | NA | CASSPLPGSGNTIYF | TGTGCCAGCAGCCCCCTCCCGGGCTCTGGAAACACCATATATTTT
TRBJ1-1 | TRBD1 | TRBV7-8 | NA | CASRGQGAANTEAFF | TGTGCCAGCAGGGGACAGGGAGCGGCGAACACTGAAGCTTTCTTT
TRBJ1-2 | NA | TRBV19 | NA | CASRSPPGEERGTF | TGTGCCAGTAGATCCCCCCCCGGGGAGGAACGTGGCACCTTC
TRBJ2-2 | NA | TRBV4-2 | NA | CASSQDGGGQTGELFF | TGTGCCAGCAGCCAAGATGGAGGGGGCCAGACCGGGGAGCTGTTTTTT
TRBJ2-3 | TRBD2 | TRBV10-3 | once | CAIYRGESTDTQYF | TGTGCCATCTACCGGGGGGAAAGCACAGATACGCAGTATTTT
TRBJ2-2 | TRBD2 | TRBV7-8 | NA | CASSLQPSGRNTGELFF | TGTGCCAGCAGCTTACAGCCTAGCGGGAGGAACACCGGGGAGCTGTTTTTT
TRBJ2-2 | TRBD2 | TRBV12-5 | NA | CASGLVQAGRDGELFF | TGTGCTAGTGGTTTGGTACAGGCAGGGAGGGACGGGGAGCTGTTTTTT
TRBJ2-3 | TRBD2 | TRBV19 | medium-sized | CASSILAGVGPDTQYF | TGTGCCAGTAGTATCTTGGCGGGAGTGGGGCCAGATACGCAGTATTTT
TRBJ1-1 | TRBD1 | TRBV7-2 | NA | CASIDRGRNTEAFF | TGTGCCAGCATCGACAGGGGGCGAAACACTGAAGCTTTCTTT
TRBJ1-2 | NA | TRBV27 | NA | CASSRQPRSGYTF | TGTGCCAGCAGCCGACAGCCCCGATCTGGCTACACCTTC
TRBJ2-4 | TRBD1 | TRBV9 | NA | CASSRDRGPNIQYF | TGTGCCAGCAGCCGGGACAGGGGTCCAAACATTCAGTACTTC
TRBJ1-2 | TRBD1 | TRBV25-1 | NA | CASSATPGQGVYGYTF | TGTGCCAGCAGTGCCACACCGGGACAGGGGGTATATGGCTACACCTTC
TRBJ1-6 | NA | TRBV7-2 | NA | CASTRQGNSPLHF | TGTGCCAGCACCCGGCAGGGAAATTCACCCCTCCACTTT
TRBJ2-7 | NA | TRBV2 | NA | CASRTDTYEQYF | TGTGCCAGTAGGACGGACACCTACGAGCAGTACTTC
TRBJ2-3 | NA | TRBV19 | NA | CASSVQGWTDTQYF | TGTGCCAGTAGTGTACAGGGATGGACAGATACGCAGTATTTT
TRBJ1-2 | NA | TRBV25-1 | NA | CASSEDGRENYGYTF | TGTGCCAGCAGTGAAGACGGCAGGGAAAACTATGGCTACACCTTC
TRBJ1-2 | NA | TRBV4-1 | few | CASSQDWRGQNYGYTF | TGCGCCAGCAGCCAAGATTGGCGGGGCCAGAACTATGGCTACACCTTC
TRBJ1-1 | NA | TRBV7-2 | NA | CASSQSGNTEAFF | TGTGCCAGCAGCCAGTCGGGGAACACTGAAGCTTTCTTT
TRBJ2-7 | TRBD1 | TRBV28 | NA | CASSPPPGQGGSSYEQYF | TGTGCCAGCAGTCCCCCCCCGGGACAGGGGGGCAGCTCCTACGAGCAGTACTTC
TRBJ1-1 | NA | TRBV7-8 | few | CASSLRQENTEAFF | TGTGCCAGCAGCTTAAGACAGGAGAACACTGAAGCTTTCTTT
TRBJ2-2 | NA | TRBV11-2 | NA | CASSPRGAGQNTGELFF | TGTGCCAGCAGCCCTCGGGGAGCGGGACAGAACACCGGGGAGCTGTTTTTT
TRBJ2-3 | TRBD1 | TRBV29-1 | NA | CSVDRQGMGTDTQYF | TGCAGCGTTGATCGACAGGGGATGGGGACAGATACGCAGTATTTT
TRBJ2-7 | NA | TRBV6-5 | NA | CASSYSSQGNEQYF | TGTGCCAGCAGTTACTCGAGTCAGGGCAACGAGCAGTACTTC
TRBJ1-1 | NA | TRBV11-2 | few | CASSQQGNTEAFF | TGTGCCAGCAGCCAACAGGGGAACACTGAAGCTTTCTTT
TRBJ2-7 | TRBD2 | TRBV18 | NA | CASSTSGGPYEQYF | TGTGCCAGCTCAACAAGCGGGGGTCCCTACGAGCAGTACTTC
TRBJ2-3 | TRBD2 | TRBV9 | few | CASSGWTSGSDTQYF | TGTGCCAGCAGCGGGTGGACTAGCGGGAGTGATACGCAGTATTTT
TRBJ1-2 | NA | TRBV5-1 | NA | CASSLTGYDGYTF | TGCGCCAGCAGCTTGACAGGGTACGATGGCTACACCTTC
TRBJ2-2 | NA | TRBV2 | NA | CASYGRAGELFF | TGTGCCAGCTACGGCAGGGCCGGGGAGCTGTTTTTT
TRBJ2-1 | NA | TRBV9 | NA | CASSLKPNNEQFF | TGTGCCAGCAGCCTTAAGCCGAACAATGAGCAGTTCTTC
TRBJ2-1 | NA | TRBV19 | NA | CASSIAAGPYNEQFF | TGTGCCAGTAGTATTGCGGCGGGCCCTTACAATGAGCAGTTCTTC
TRBJ2-1 | NA | TRBV24-1 | NA | CATSDTTRDSNEQFF | TGTGCCACCAGTGACACCACCCGGGACTCTAATGAGCAGTTCTTC
TRBJ2-5 | NA | TRBV4-1 | NA | CASSQDRTRWETQYF | TGCGCCAGCAGCCAAGATAGAACTAGGTGGGAGACCCAGTACTTC
TRBJ1-6 | NA | TRBV18 | few | CASSYVNSPLHF | TGTGCCAGCTCATATGTCAATTCACCCCTCCACTTT
TRBJ1-5 | NA | TRBV19 | NA | CASIGGSGRTHQPQHF | TGTGCCAGTATCGGGGGTTCGGGGCGCACCCATCAGCCCCAGCATTTT
TRBJ2-3 | TRBD1 | TRBV4-1 | NA | CASSQAGTGDDTQYF | TGCGCCAGCAGCCAAGCGGGGACAGGGGATGATACGCAGTATTTT
TRBJ2-7 | TRBD2 | TRBV19 | NA | CASSLKGSGGSSYEQYF | TGTGCCAGTAGTCTCAAGGGAAGCGGGGGGAGCTCCTACGAGCAGTACTTC
TRBJ1-2 | TRBD1 | TRBV28 | once | CASSGTGTGTYGYTF | TGTGCCAGCAGCGGAACCGGGACAGGGACCTATGGCTACACCTTC
TRBJ1-1 | NA | TRBV5-1 | few | CASSKDRNTEAFF | TGCGCCAGCAGCAAGGACAGGAACACTGAAGCTTTCTTT
TRBJ2-3 | TRBD2 | TRBV18 | NA | CASSPGLAGGPGTDTQYF | TGTGCCAGCTCACCGGGACTAGCGGGGGGGCCGGGCACAGATACGCAGTATTTT